The 25 T cell receptor beta chains below were found in one sample sequenced in a study of OX40 agonist ivuxolimab in advanced cancers. Data came from immunoSEQ multiplex PCR; TCRdb stores just in-frame clones and leaves some out. The profile shows about 110,000 clones, over 85% of them singletons. The sequencing here drew on CD4+ or CD8+ T cells sorted from blood, taken in a trial of the OX40 agonist ivuxolimab. These receptors originate from an adult with an advanced solid tumor such as melanoma, head and neck, liver or kidney cancer.

This clone was observed a few times. This chain joins TRBV11-2 and TRBJ2-7; D is undetermined. V lost 5 bases to trimming and J lost 1 base, with 15 bases between them. Germline CDR1 is SGHAT and CDR2 is FQNNGV. The CDR3 length is 15 residues. The CDR3, as DNA: TGTGCCAGCAGCCCCCGGCTAGTTGTTTCCTACGAGCAGTACTTC. It specifies CASSPRLVVSYEQYF.

The CDR3 nucleotides read TGTGCCAGCGGAAACTATGGCTACACCTTC. Protein: CASGNYGYTF. This rearrangement joins TRBV28 to TRBJ1-2; D gene uncertain. Per germline, CDR1 MDHEN and CDR2 SYDVKM. The CDR3 length is 10 residues. V gave up 8 bases and J gave up 2 bases, with 3 bases separating them.

This chain connects TRBV7-3 to TRBJ2-3, with D possibly being TRBD1 or TRBD2 (5 bases each). Trimming took off 5 bases at V and 0 bases at J, with 12 bases between the two ends. Germline V CDR1 and CDR2: SGHTA, FQGTGA. The CDR3 spans 15 residues. The CDR3 region is CASSRDGPSTDTQYF. For the CDR3, the DNA is TGTGCCAGCAGCAGGGACGGTCCTAGCACAGATACGCAGTATTTT.

The chain employs TRBV4-1 and TRBJ1-2; D might be TRBD1 (6 bases). With 0 bases removed from V and 3 bases from J, the gap between germline ends came to 11 bases. The CDR3 extends over 15 amino acids. From germline, CDR1 is MGHRA and CDR2 YSYEKL. CDR3 region: CASSQEQGRDYGYTF. The DNA for the CDR3 is TGCGCCAGCAGCCAAGAGCAGGGGCGCGACTATGGCTACACCTTC.

The sample holds a few counts of this clone. V is TRBV10-3 and J is TRBJ1-1; weak D call: TRBD1 (6 bases). Germline CDR1 is ENHRY and CDR2 is SYGVKD. The CDR3 has 14 amino acids. The V end lost 4 bases, the J end lost 5 bases, and 14 bases lay between the germline ends. CDR3 protein: CAISGGGRDTEAFF. The DNA of the CDR3 is TGTGCCATCAGTGGAGGGGGGCGTGATACTGAAGCTTTCTTT.

The rearrangement links TRBV4-2 to TRBJ2-3; D might be TRBD1 (6 bases). Trimming shortened V by 4 bases and J by 0 bases, and 14 bases separated the two germline ends. The CDR3 is 16 amino acids. The germline gives CDR1 LGHNA, CDR2 YNFKEQ. CDR3: CASSRKATGSTDTQYF. The CDR3 DNA is TGTGCCAGCAGCCGTAAAGCAACAGGGAGCACAGATACGCAGTATTTT.

V and J are TRBV7-2 and TRBJ2-7; no reliable D call. Germline V lookup: CDR1 SGHTA, CDR2 FQGNSA. The CDR3 consists of 11 residues. The germline V and J ends were trimmed by 8 bases and 5 bases, with 10 bases remaining between them. The CDR3: CASALKNEQYF. The CDR3 nucleotides are TGTGCCAGCGCCTTGAAAAACGAGCAGTACTTC.

The V gene is TRBV28, the J gene TRBJ1-1, with 11 positions matching TRBD1. Germline V gives CDR1 MDHEN, CDR2 SYDVKM. With 4 bases clipped from V and 1 base from J, the junction kept 11 bases outside the gene matches. The CDR3 is 18 residues long. CDR3 nucleotide sequence: TGTGCCAGCAGTTCGTCGTTCGGGACAGGGGGAAAGAACACTGAAGCTTTCTTT. It is translated as CASSSSFGTGGKNTEAFF.

The rearrangement uses TRBV27 and TRBJ1-2; possibly TRBD1 for D (5 bases). Germline V gives CDR1 MNHEY, CDR2 SMNVEV (reference sequence). CDR3 length: 15 amino acids. V was pared by 8 bases and J by 4 bases, with 20 bases between. The CDR3, as DNA: TGTGCCAGCGCCCCGGTCAACCCAAGGGGCTATGGCTACACCTTC. The encoded protein is CASAPVNPRGYGYTF.

The J gene is TRBJ1-1, the V gene TRBV27, with 10 bases fitting TRBD1. CDR1 MNHEY and CDR2 SMNVEV come from the germline V gene (reference sequence). The CDR3 sequence is 13 residues long. J was trimmed by 9 bases and V by 2 bases; bases with no gene match: 3. CDR3: CASSLPGQGKAFF. CDR3 in DNA: TGTGCCAGCAGTTTACCGGGACAGGGGAAAGCTTTCTTT.

The chain combines TRBV30 with TRBJ1-4, with no clear D. This CDR3 has 13 residues. The germline V gene has CDR1 GTSNPN and CDR2 SVGIG (reference sequence). Trimming took 3 bases from V and 8 from J, leaving 13 bases between them. The CDR3 coding sequence is TGTGCCTGGAGGGACCTCGGCGGCGAAAAACTGTTTTTT. The encoded protein is CAWRDLGGEKLFF.

The chain links TRBV7-9 to TRBJ2-5; D is possibly TRBD2 (6 bases). This CDR3 is 14 amino acids long. Trimming stripped 4 bases from V and 5 bases from J, with 14 bases between. CDR1 is SEHNR and CDR2 is FQNEAQ in the germline V gene (reference sequence). This chain's CDR3 is CASSWRLVQETQYF. The CDR3 DNA reads TGTGCCAGCAGCTGGAGACTAGTTCAGGAGACCCAGTACTTC.

The V call is TRBV5-5, the J call TRBJ1-4; D is possibly TRBD1 (5 bases). This CDR3 contains 15 residues. CDR1 SGHKS and CDR2 YYEKEE come from the germline V gene (reference sequence). The V gene lost 3 bases and the J gene lost 8 bases, with 17 bases spanning the gap. CDR3 nucleotides: TGTGCCAGCAGCTACTTAGACAAGGGGAGAGAAAAACTGTTTTTT. Translation: CASSYLDKGREKLFF.

The chain uses TRBV6-6 and TRBJ2-5, with D perhaps matching TRBD1 (6 bases). V was trimmed by 4 bases and J by 5 bases, leaving 8 bases between them. Per germline, CDR1 MNHNY and CDR2 SVGAGI (reference sequence). CDR3 size: 12 residues. As DNA, the CDR3 is TGTGCCAGCAGTTCCCAGGGGGAGACCCAGTACTTC. It is translated as CASSSQGETQYF.

This clone came up once. J is TRBJ2-7 and V is TRBV28; 7 positions match TRBD1. The CDR3 consists of 19 residues. Looked up from germline, CDR1 is MDHEN and CDR2 is SYDVKM. V trimming: 6 bases; J trimming: 0 bases; junction bases outside the gene matches: 20. As DNA, the CDR3 is TGTGCCAGCAGCACCTCGACAGGGAGTATCCACGCCAACTCCTACGAGCAGTACTTC. It encodes CASSTSTGSIHANSYEQYF.

The chain is built from TRBV2 and TRBJ2-2, with 8 positions matching TRBD1. The length of the CDR3 is 14 residues. Germline V gives CDR1 SNHLY, CDR2 FYNNEI. Trimming at V came to 10 bases and at J to 3 bases, leaving 7 bases not matched to a gene. The CDR3 DNA sequence: TGTGCCACCTCGGGACAGGAATACACCGGGGAGCTGTTTTTT. This gives the protein CATSGQEYTGELFF.

The V call is TRBV9, the J call TRBJ1-1; 7 bases are shared with TRBD1. Germline CDR1 SGDLS, CDR2 YYNGEE. The ends lost 2 bases at V and 0 bases at J; junction bases unmatched: 7. The CDR3 consists of 16 residues. The DNA for the CDR3 is TGTGCCAGCAGCGTGACAGGGCCTTCGATGAACACTGAAGCTTTCTTT. Residues: CASSVTGPSMNTEAFF.

This rearrangement joins TRBV5-4 to TRBJ2-3; 8 bases match TRBD2. J gave up 8 bases and V 0 bases, and 5 bases lay outside the gene matches. This CDR3 is built from 14 residues. Germline-derived CDR1 and CDR2 are SGHNT and YYREEE (reference sequence). CDR3 protein: CASSLGREDATQYF. The DNA of the CDR3 is TGTGCCAGCAGCTTGGGGCGGGAGGATGCTACGCAGTATTTT.

The chain joins TRBV4-3 to TRBJ1-1; D gene uncertain. The CDR3 loop spans 17 amino acids. Trimming took off 2 bases at V and 0 bases at J, with 16 bases between the two ends. Looked up from germline, CDR1 is LGHNA and CDR2 is YSLEER. CDR3 region: CASSQRRATGLNTEAFF. The CDR3, as DNA: TGCGCCAGCAGCCAAAGAAGGGCCACGGGCCTGAACACTGAAGCTTTCTTT.

This clone occurred a few times. V is TRBV10-3 and J is TRBJ1-1; D is undetermined. The CDR3 runs 14 residues. Germline V gene lookup returns CDR1 ENHRY and CDR2 SYGVKD. V was cut by 7 bases and J by 2 bases, with 14 bases left in between. The CDR3 nucleotides are TGTGCCATCAAGGCAGGCCTATTAAACACTGAAGCTTTCTTT. Translating it yields CAIKAGLLNTEAFF.

The CDR3 loop is CATSRALLYEQYF. CDR3 coding DNA: TGTGCCACCAGCAGAGCACTCCTCTACGAGCAGTACTTC. V usage is TRBV15 and J usage is TRBJ2-7; D gene unclear. Trimming stripped 1 base from V and 3 bases from J, with 7 bases between. The germline gives CDR1 LNHNV, CDR2 YYDKDF (reference sequence). The CDR3 consists of 13 residues.

J is TRBJ2-1 and V is TRBV6-4, with 11 positions matching TRBD2. With 0 bases clipped from V and 6 bases from J, the junction kept 1 base outside the gene matches. Looked up from germline, CDR1 is MRHNA and CDR2 is SNTAGT. The CDR3 is made up of 15 amino acids. CDR3 sequence reads: CASSDSSGGANEQFF. The CDR3 coding sequence is TGTGCCAGCAGTGACTCTAGCGGGGGGGCCAATGAGCAGTTCTTC.

CDR3 DNA: TGTGCCAGCAGTGGACGGGACAGGGGAAAAGAGACCCAGTACTTC. It encodes CASSGRDRGKETQYF. This chain uses TRBV28 with TRBJ2-5, with 10 bases identical to TRBD1. Trimming at V came to 5 bases and at J to 3 bases, leaving 6 bases not matched to a gene. Germline assignment: CDR1 MDHEN and CDR2 SYDVKM. The CDR3 totals 15 residues.

This chain links TRBV7-2 with TRBJ2-3, with D possibly matching TRBD2 (5 bases). This CDR3 contains 13 residues. Trimming took 5 bases from V and 1 from J, leaving 7 bases between them. Germline CDR1 reads SGHTA; CDR2 reads FQGNSA. The CDR3 coding sequence is TGTGCCAGCAGCGGGAGCGGCACAGATACGCAGTATTTT. Translating gives CASSGSGTDTQYF.

The rearrangement uses TRBV9 and TRBJ2-3; 10 bases map to TRBD2. The V gene's germline CDR1 is SGDLS and CDR2 YYNGEE. This CDR3 is 15 amino acids long. The trim removed 6 bases at V and 1 base at J, leaving 5 bases unmatched. This CDR3 reads CASKAGGRGTDTQYF. For the CDR3, the DNA is TGTGCCAGCAAAGCGGGGGGGCGTGGCACAGATACGCAGTATTTT.